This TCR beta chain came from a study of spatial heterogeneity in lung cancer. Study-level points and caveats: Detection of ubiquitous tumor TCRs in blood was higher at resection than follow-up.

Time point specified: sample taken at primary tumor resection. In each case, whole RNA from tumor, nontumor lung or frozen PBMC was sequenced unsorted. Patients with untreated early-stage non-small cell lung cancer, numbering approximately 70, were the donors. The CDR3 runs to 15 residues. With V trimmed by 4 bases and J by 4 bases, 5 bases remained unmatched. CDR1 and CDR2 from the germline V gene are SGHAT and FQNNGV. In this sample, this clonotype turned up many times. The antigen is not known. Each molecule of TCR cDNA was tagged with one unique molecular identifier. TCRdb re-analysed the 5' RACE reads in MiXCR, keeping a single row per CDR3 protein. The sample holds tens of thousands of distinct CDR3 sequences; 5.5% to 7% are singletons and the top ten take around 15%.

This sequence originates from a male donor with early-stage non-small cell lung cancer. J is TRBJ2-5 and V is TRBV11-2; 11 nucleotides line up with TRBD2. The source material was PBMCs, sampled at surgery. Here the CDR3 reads CASSSTSGARETQYF. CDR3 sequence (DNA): TGTGCCAGCAGCTCGACTAGCGGGGCCCGAGAGACCCAGTACTTC. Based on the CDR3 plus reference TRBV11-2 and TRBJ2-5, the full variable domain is EAGVAQSPRYKIIEKRQSVAFWCNPISGHATLYWYQQILGQGPKLLIQFQNNGVVDDSQLPKDRFSAERLKGVDSTLKIQPAKLEDSAVYLCASSSTSGARETQYFGPGTRLLVL.